These 27 T cell receptor beta chains came from one sample sequenced in a study of cytomegalovirus exposure and HLA in healthy donors. Assay: immunoSEQ multiplex PCR; the TCRdb copy retains only in-frame clones and omits some. The sample carries fewer than 300,000 clones, roughly 90% recorded once. The specimen was PBMCs. These receptors were taken from a woman aged 18-29 years in good health and CMV-seronegative.

The chain joins TRBV25-1 to TRBJ2-7; 10 bases fit TRBD2. V trimming: 4 bases; J trimming: 1 base; junction bases outside the gene matches: 7. CDR1 is MGHDK, CDR2 SYGVNS, per germline. This CDR3 has 16 residues. The CDR3 here is CASSGKLAGRSYEQYF. The CDR3 DNA sequence: TGTGCCAGCAGTGGAAAACTAGCGGGGAGATCCTACGAGCAGTACTTC.

This chain uses TRBV11-2 with TRBJ2-3, with TRBD2 matching 7 bases. The CDR3 has 15 amino acids. Germline-derived CDR1 and CDR2 are SGHAT and FQNNGV. With 8 bases clipped from V and 2 bases from J, the junction kept 10 bases outside the gene matches. CDR3 bases: TGTGCCAGCGGCGCTAGCGGTAAAACCACAGATACGCAGTATTTT. It is translated as CASGASGKTTDTQYF.

This sequence joins TRBV19 and TRBJ1-2; D gene ambiguous. Trimming removed 6 bases from V and 0 bases from J, with 5 bases in between. The CDR3 length is 12 residues. CDR1 LNHDA and CDR2 SQIVND come from the germline V gene (reference sequence). The CDR3 nucleotides are TGTGCCAGTAGCGGGACTAACTATGGCTACACCTTC. It yields the protein CASSGTNYGYTF.

The chain couples TRBV6-4 to TRBJ2-2; D is perhaps TRBD2 (6 bases). V was cut by 2 bases and J by 2 bases, with 9 bases left in between. Germline values: CDR1 MRHNA, CDR2 SNTAGT. This CDR3 has 15 amino acids. CDR3 nucleotides: TGTGCCAGCAGTGACCTCGGGAGTAACACCGGGGAGCTGTTTTTT. Translated, it gives CASSDLGSNTGELFF.

The chain joins TRBV11-2 to TRBJ1-1; 11 bases are a match to TRBD1. The germline gives CDR1 SGHAT, CDR2 FQNNGV. This CDR3 has 14 amino acids. V lost 5 bases, J lost 5 bases, and 4 bases stayed unmatched. The CDR3 region has the DNA TGTGCCAGCAGCAGGGACAGGGGGAGTACTGAAGCTTTCTTT. This sequence encodes CASSRDRGSTEAFF.

This clone has a count of ten or more. The chain uses TRBV6-5 and TRBJ2-7; 8 nucleotides align to TRBD2. After removal of 6 bases from V and 5 bases from J, the junction contained 12 bases not matched to a gene. The CDR3 has 15 residues. Germline V gene lookup returns CDR1 MNHEY and CDR2 SVGAGI. The DNA for the CDR3 is TGTGCCAGCAGGGGGGCTGGAGCGGGAGACCACGAGCAGTACTTC. Its protein product is CASRGAGAGDHEQYF.

The chain uses TRBV28 and TRBJ1-1, with TRBD1 matching over 8 bases. V shed 6 bases and J 4 bases; nucleotides not matched to a gene: 7. CDR3 length: 14 amino acids. Germline CDR1 reads MDHEN; CDR2 reads SYDVKM. The CDR3 DNA is TGTGCCAGCAGCTTCAGGGGGCCGGCCACTGAAGCTTTCTTT. Amino acid sequence: CASSFRGPATEAFF. The full variable domain, rest sourced from reference TRBV28 and TRBJ1-1, is DVKVTQSSRYLVKRTGEKVFLECVQDMDHENMFWYRQDPGLGLRLIYFSYDVKMKEKGDIPEGYSVSREKKERFSLILESASTNQTSMYLCASSFRGPATEAFFGQGTRLTVV.

The chain joins TRBV5-4 to TRBJ2-7; weak D call: TRBD1 (6 bases). Trimming pared 4 bases from V and 7 bases from J, leaving 18 bases between. This CDR3 is built from 14 residues. In germline, CDR1 is SGHNT, CDR2 YYREEE (reference sequence). This CDR3 reads CASSRYRESREQYF. The CDR3 DNA sequence: TGTGCCAGCAGCAGATACAGGGAATCGAGGGAGCAGTACTTC.

The chain has TRBV5-1 and TRBJ1-2, with a possible D match to TRBD1 (6 bases). Trimming cost V 0 bases and J 4 bases, with 10 bases left between them. Looked up from germline, CDR1 is SGHRS and CDR2 is YFSETQ. The CDR3 is made up of 14 amino acids. The CDR3 spells CASSLVGGGYGYTF. CDR3 nucleotides: TGCGCCAGCAGCTTGGTAGGGGGTGGCTATGGCTACACCTTC.

This sequence joins TRBV28 and TRBJ1-5; 7 bases fit TRBD1. From germline, CDR1 is MDHEN and CDR2 SYDVKM. The CDR3 is 15 amino acids. V was pared by 6 bases and J by 10 bases, with 15 bases of the junction left unmatched. DNA of the CDR3: TGTGCCAGCAGCCCCCGCGACAGGGCTTTCGGCCCCCAGCATTTT. Amino acids: CASSPRDRAFGPQHF.

The chain employs TRBV29-1 and TRBJ1-1; D may be TRBD1 (5 bases). CDR3 length: 14 amino acids. V shed 6 bases and J shed 4 bases, with 18 bases lying between them. Germline CDR1 and CDR2: SQVTM and ANQGSEA. The CDR3 bases are TGCAGCGTAAGTCCCGGGGGAGTAAGCACTGAAGCTTTCTTT. The encoded protein is CSVSPGGVSTEAFF.

J is TRBJ2-7 and V is TRBV27; D is undetermined. Looked up from germline, CDR1 is MNHEY and CDR2 is SMNVEV (reference sequence). This CDR3 contains 22 residues. The germline V and J ends were trimmed by 3 bases and 1 base, with 34 bases remaining between them. Written as DNA, the CDR3 is TGTGCCAGCAGTTTCCCCCCCGAGGATACCGGAGATTGGCGGATGAGATCCTACGAGCAGTACTTC. This codes for CASSFPPEDTGDWRMRSYEQYF.

This chain joins TRBV18 and TRBJ1-1, with 8 bases fitting TRBD1. J lost 11 bases, V lost 0 bases, and 14 bases had no gene match. The germline V gene has CDR1 KGHSH and CDR2 LQKENI. CDR3 length equals 16 residues. CDR3 sequence reads: CASSPPRTGQRLEAFF. CDR3 nucleotide sequence: TGTGCCAGCTCACCACCAAGGACAGGGCAAAGGCTCGAGGCTTTCTTT.

The rearrangement links TRBV4-1 to TRBJ2-1; TRBD2 is a possible D gene (5 bases). The ends were cut back, 3 bases at V and 7 bases at J, with 19 bases in the middle. This CDR3 has 16 amino acids. Per germline, CDR1 MGHRA and CDR2 YSYEKL. CDR3 region: CASSQPLVQRPNEQFF. CDR3 DNA: TGCGCCAGCAGCCAGCCACTAGTCCAAAGACCTAATGAGCAGTTCTTC.

This clone was recorded once. The gene calls are TRBV7-3 and TRBJ2-5, with TRBD1 as a possible D gene (6 bases). Trimming pared 0 bases from V and 3 bases from J, leaving 11 bases between. The CDR3 totals 15 residues. Germline-derived CDR1 and CDR2 are SGHTA and FQGTGA. Written as DNA, the CDR3 is TGTGCCAGCAGCTTAACGGGCAGGGGAGAAGAGACCCAGTACTTC. This sequence encodes CASSLTGRGEETQYF.

This rearrangement joins TRBV10-3 to TRBJ2-7, with 10 nucleotides matching TRBD2. The ends lost 0 bases at V and 7 bases at J; junction bases unmatched: 0. This CDR3 contains 13 residues. CDR1 is ENHRY and CDR2 is SYGVKD in the germline V gene. This CDR3 is CAISESLAGEQYF. DNA of the CDR3: TGTGCCATCAGTGAGTCACTAGCGGGGGAGCAGTACTTC.

The J gene is TRBJ1-2, the V gene TRBV7-3; 7 bases are shared with TRBD1. This CDR3 is built from 16 residues. V shed 5 bases, J shed 4 bases, and the junction held 13 bases outside the gene matches. Germline CDR1 reads SGHTA; CDR2 reads FQGTGA. The CDR3 sequence is CASSANPGQRSYGYTF. The DNA for the CDR3 is TGTGCCAGCAGCGCGAATCCGGGACAGAGGTCCTATGGCTACACCTTC.

This clone occurred once. This chain uses TRBV1 with TRBJ2-7; TRBD1 is taken as the D call from the table, unchecked against the DNA. TRBV1 is a known pseudogene. The CDR3 is 14 residues long. CDR3 amino acids: CTSSHKPVRGEQYF. CDR3 DNA: TGCACCAGCAGCCACAAGCCCGTCAGGGGCGAGCAGTACTTC.

This clone appeared once. The chain joins TRBV7-2 to TRBJ2-5, with TRBD1 as a possible D gene (5 bases). From germline, CDR1 is SGHTA and CDR2 FQGNSA. The CDR3 runs 15 residues. Trimming removed 5 bases from V and 2 bases from J, with 15 bases in between. The CDR3, as DNA: TGTGCCAGCAGCCAAGGGGCTAGGGTTCAAGAGACCCAGTACTTC. Amino acids: CASSQGARVQETQYF.

The chain has TRBV25-1 and TRBJ2-2; D is unresolved. This CDR3 has 12 residues. V lost 0 bases and J 7 bases, leaving 3 bases between the germline ends. The germline CDR1 and CDR2 sequences are MGHDK and SYGVNS. CDR3 loop: CASSEYSGELFF. CDR3 nucleotides: TGTGCCAGCAGTGAATATAGCGGGGAGCTGTTTTTT.

The chain is built from TRBV19 and TRBJ2-3; TRBD2 is a possible D gene (5 bases). The CDR3 has 13 amino acids. Germline lookup yields CDR1 LNHDA and CDR2 SQIVND (reference sequence). V lost 3 bases, J lost 8 bases, and 12 bases lay in between. The CDR3 DNA is TGTGCCAGTAGTATCGTGTTTGGAGGTACGCAGTATTTT. Its translation: CASSIVFGGTQYF. The full variable domain, rest sourced from reference TRBV19 and TRBJ2-3, is DGGITQSPKYLFRKEGQNVTLSCEQNLNHDAMYWYRQDPGQGLRLIYYSQIVNDFQKGDIAEGYSVSREKKESFPLTVTSAQKNPTAFYLCASSIVFGGTQYFGPGTRLTVL.

The chain combines TRBV5-5 with TRBJ1-2; perhaps TRBD1 as D (5 bases). The CDR3 contains 15 residues. Germline CDR1 reads SGHKS; CDR2 reads YYEKEE (reference sequence). Deletions cut 5 bases from V and 4 bases from J, with 18 bases between. The CDR3 region has the DNA TGTGCCAGCAGTTACGACAGCTTTTTTACCTATGGCTACACCTTC. It specifies CASSYDSFFTYGYTF.

This chain joins TRBV13 and TRBJ1-2; TRBD1 agrees at 7 bases. Germline V gene lookup returns CDR1 PRHDT and CDR2 FYEKMQ (reference sequence). J was trimmed by 0 bases and V by 5 bases; bases with no gene match: 18. CDR3 length: 19 residues. The CDR3 DNA sequence: TGTGCCAGCAGCGCGTACAGGGGAGGTGCTCACCGGGCTAACTATGGCTACACCTTC. It translates to CASSAYRGGAHRANYGYTF.

The chain joins TRBV18 to TRBJ2-7; 10 bases are shared with TRBD1. Germline-derived CDR1 and CDR2 are KGHSH and LQKENI. V gave up 3 bases and J gave up 5 bases; unmatched junction bases: 7. The CDR3 loop spans 15 amino acids. Here the CDR3 reads CASSPWGTGVNEQYF. The CDR3 nucleotides read TGTGCCAGCTCACCGTGGGGGACAGGGGTTAACGAGCAGTACTTC.

This sequence joins TRBV28 and TRBJ1-6; D is ambiguous. Germline lookup yields CDR1 MDHEN and CDR2 SYDVKM. Trimming took 6 bases from V and 4 from J, leaving 13 bases between them. There are 15 residues in the CDR3. CDR3 sequence: CASSLDLEYNSPLHF. CDR3 sequence (DNA): TGTGCCAGCAGCCTTGACCTAGAATATAATTCACCCCTCCACTTT.

The chain is built from TRBV5-1 and TRBJ1-1; maybe TRBD1 (6 bases). Germline lookup yields CDR1 SGHRS and CDR2 YFSETQ. The V end was cut by 3 bases, the J end by 4 bases, with 13 bases between. CDR3 size: 14 residues. The CDR3 nucleotides are TGCGCCAGCAGCTCACAGGGAAGGAGCACTGAAGCTTTCTTT. Protein sequence: CASSSQGRSTEAFF.

The V gene is TRBV7-2, the J gene TRBJ1-4; 8 nucleotides match TRBD1. Germline trimming cut 1 base from V and 6 bases from J; bases unmatched to any gene: 4. The CDR3 extends over 15 amino acids. CDR1 and CDR2 from the germline V gene are SGHTA and FQGNSA. CDR3 in amino acids: CASSLGGQAHEKLFF. In DNA, the CDR3 is TGTGCCAGCAGCTTAGGGGGACAGGCCCATGAAAAACTGTTTTTT.